Detailed here is one T cell receptor beta chain. Second-dose schedules of about 4 or about 12 weeks were combined. The assay was immunoSEQ multiplex PCR, and TCRdb's table has in-frame clones only and misses some. The sample gives 150,000 to 250,000 clones, roughly 92% of which show up once; over 0.95% is in the top ten. Trimming took 6 bases from V and 2 from J, leaving 17 bases between them. CDR3 length: 15 residues. Per the germline V gene, CDR1 is MRHNA and CDR2 is SNTAGT. This specimen comes from a study of T cell responses to AZD1222 COVID-19 vaccine. This TCR was recovered from an adult who received the AZD1222 COVID-19 vaccine. V is TRBV6-4 and J is TRBJ2-7, with D tentatively TRBD1 or TRBD2 (5 bases each). The source was peripheral blood, collected 28 days after the second AZD1222 dose. The CDR3, as DNA: TGTGCCAGCAGCCCCCTAGCAGGGAGTCCCTACGAGCAGTACTTC. Protein: CASSPLAGSPYEQYF.